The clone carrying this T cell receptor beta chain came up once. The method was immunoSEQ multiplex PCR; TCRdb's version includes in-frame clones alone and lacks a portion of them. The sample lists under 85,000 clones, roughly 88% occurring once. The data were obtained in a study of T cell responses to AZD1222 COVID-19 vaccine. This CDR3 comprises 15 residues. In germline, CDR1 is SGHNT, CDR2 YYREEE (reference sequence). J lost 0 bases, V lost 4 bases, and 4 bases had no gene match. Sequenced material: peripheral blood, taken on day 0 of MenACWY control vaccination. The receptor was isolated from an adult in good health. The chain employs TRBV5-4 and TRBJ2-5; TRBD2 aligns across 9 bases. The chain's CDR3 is CASSNSGGYQETQYF. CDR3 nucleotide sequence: TGTGCCAGCAGCAATAGCGGGGGTTACCAAGAGACCCAGTACTTC.